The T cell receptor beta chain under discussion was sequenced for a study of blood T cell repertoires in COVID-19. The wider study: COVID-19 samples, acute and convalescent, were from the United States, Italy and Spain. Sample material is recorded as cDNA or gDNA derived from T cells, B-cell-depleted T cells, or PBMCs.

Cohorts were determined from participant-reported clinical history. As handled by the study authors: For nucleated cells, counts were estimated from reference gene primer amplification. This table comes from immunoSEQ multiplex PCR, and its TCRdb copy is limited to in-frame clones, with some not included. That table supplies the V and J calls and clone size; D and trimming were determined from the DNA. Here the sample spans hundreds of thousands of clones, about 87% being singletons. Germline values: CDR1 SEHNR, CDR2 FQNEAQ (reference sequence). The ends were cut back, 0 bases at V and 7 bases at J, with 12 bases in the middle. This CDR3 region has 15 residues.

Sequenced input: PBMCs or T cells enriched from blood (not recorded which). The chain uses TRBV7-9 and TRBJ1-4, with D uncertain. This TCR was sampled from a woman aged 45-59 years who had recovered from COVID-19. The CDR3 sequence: CASSLALIGPEKLFF. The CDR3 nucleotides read TGTGCCAGCAGCTTAGCTCTGATTGGCCCTGAAAAACTGTTTTTT.